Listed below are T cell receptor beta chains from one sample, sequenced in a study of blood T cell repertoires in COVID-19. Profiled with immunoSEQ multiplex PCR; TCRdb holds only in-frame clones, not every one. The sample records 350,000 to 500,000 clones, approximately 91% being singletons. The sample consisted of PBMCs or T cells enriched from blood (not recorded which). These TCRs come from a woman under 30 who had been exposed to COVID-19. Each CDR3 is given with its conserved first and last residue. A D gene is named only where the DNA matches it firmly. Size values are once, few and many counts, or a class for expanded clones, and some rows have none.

TGCGCCAGCGGGCAGGGGGATGACACCGGGGAGCTGTTTTTT	CASGQGDDTGELFF	TRBJ2-2	TRBV5-1	.	TRBD1
TGTGCCAGCAGCTTTAGCGGGAGCTCCTACAATGAGCAGTTCTTC	CASSFSGSSYNEQFF	TRBJ2-1	TRBV7-9	few	TRBD2
TGTGCCATCAGTGAGCACAGAAATTCACCCCTCCACTTT	CAISEHRNSPLHF	TRBJ1-6	TRBV10-3	.	.
TGTGCCAGCAGCTTAGCAGACTATGGCTACACCTTC	CASSLADYGYTF	TRBJ1-2	TRBV13	.	.
TGTGCCAGCAGCGTAGTGCCTAGCGGGGGGTGGGACACCGGGGAGCTGTTTTTT	CASSVVPSGGWDTGELFF	TRBJ2-2	TRBV9	.	TRBD2
TGTGCCAGCTCCTCGACTAGCGGGAGACTCCGAGATACGCAGTATTTT	CASSSTSGRLRDTQYF	TRBJ2-3	TRBV18	few	TRBD2
TGTGCCAGCAGCTTGGAAGCAGGGGAAGCTTTCTTT	CASSLEAGEAFF	TRBJ1-1	TRBV5-6	.	.
TGTGCCAGCGACAAGGGGGAGCTGGCCTCATATGGCTACACCTTC	CASDKGELASYGYTF	TRBJ1-2	TRBV9	.	.
TGTGCCAGCAAGGACAGGGTTAATGAAAAACTGTTTTTT	CASKDRVNEKLFF	TRBJ1-4	TRBV27	.	TRBD1
TGTGCCAGCTCACCAGGGACAGAATCCTACGAGCAGTACTTC	CASSPGTESYEQYF	TRBJ2-7	TRBV18	.	TRBD1
TGTGCCAGCAGCCTGGCTACCCGGACAGGGGGAAAGGGCTATGGCTACACCTTC	CASSLATRTGGKGYGYTF	TRBJ1-2	TRBV7-2	.	TRBD1
TGTGCCAGCAGACCTACCGGGTCCAACACTGAAGCTTTCTTT	CASRPTGSNTEAFF	TRBJ1-1	TRBV5-6	.	.
TGCGCCAGCAGCTTGGGCCCGACAGGGGGCGCAAGTAAGGCCCAGCATTTT	CASSLGPTGGASKAQHF	TRBJ1-5	TRBV5-1	.	TRBD1
TGTGCCAGCATCACCTCAACCGGGAACACTGAAGCTTTCTTT	CASITSTGNTEAFF	TRBJ1-1	TRBV13	few	.
TGTGCCACCGAACCGGACAGGCCCAGGGCCCAGTACTTC	CATEPDRPRAQYF	TRBJ2-5	TRBV28	.	TRBD1
TGTGCCAGCAGCCTCTGGGGGTCCTCACAGGGCAACACTGAAGCTTTCTTT	CASSLWGSSQGNTEAFF	TRBJ1-1	TRBV6-2/TRBV6-3	.	.
TGTGCCAGCGGCGGTCAACAATTGAATACGCAGTATTTT	CASGGQQLNTQYF	TRBJ2-3	TRBV5-8	.	.
TGTGCCAGCAGCGCCGGACAGGGGAACACTGAAGCTTTCTTT	CASSAGQGNTEAFF	TRBJ1-1	TRBV13	once	TRBD1
TGTGCCAGCAGCAGACAGAACAGGGGAACTGAAGCTTTCTTT	CASSRQNRGTEAFF	TRBJ1-1	TRBV6-5	.	TRBD1
TGTGCCAGCAGTTTAGGGGACAGGGTATTCTACGAGCAGTACTTC	CASSLGDRVFYEQYF	TRBJ2-7	TRBV28	.	TRBD1
TGTGCCAGCAGCAAGTGGACGGACAGGGGGTCAGGCTACACCTTC	CASSKWTDRGSGYTF	TRBJ1-2	TRBV7-9	few	TRBD1
TGTGCCAGTTCGACAGGGCCGGCGTACGAGCAGTACTTC	CASSTGPAYEQYF	TRBJ2-7	TRBV28	.	TRBD1
TGTGCCAGCAGTCACGCCTGGCAGGGGGCATATGGCTACACCTTC	CASSHAWQGAYGYTF	TRBJ1-2	TRBV6-5	.	TRBD1
TGTGCCAGCAGCTTAGGGGACAGGTCCAATCAGCCCCAGCATTTT	CASSLGDRSNQPQHF	TRBJ1-5	TRBV7-9	.	TRBD1
TGTGCCAGCAGGCCACAGGGGGGAGGAAACACTGAAGCTTTCTTT	CASRPQGGGNTEAFF	TRBJ1-1	TRBV6-4	.	TRBD1
TGTGCCAGCAGTTCCCCCCAGCGGGGGGCCTACGAGCAGTACTTC	CASSSPQRGAYEQYF	TRBJ2-7	TRBV6-2/TRBV6-3	.	TRBD2
TGCGCCAGCAGCCAGGTTACTAGCGCCCTCTCCTACGAGCAGTACTTC	CASSQVTSALSYEQYF	TRBJ2-7	TRBV4-1	.	TRBD2
TGCGCCAGCAGCTTTTCACAGACCTCGGTTGAGCTGTTTTTT	CASSFSQTSVELFF	TRBJ2-2	TRBV5-1	.	.
TGTGCCAGCCAAGCCGGGACTAGCGTAACCTACGAGCAGTACTTC	CASQAGTSVTYEQYF	TRBJ2-7	TRBV7-2	.	TRBD2
TGTGCCAGCAGGCCCCCCCTAGCGGGAGGTGGTGAGCAGTTCTTC	CASRPPLAGGGEQFF	TRBJ2-1	TRBV28	.	TRBD2
TGTGCCAGCAGCCAGGGACTAGGAGAAGGTTACAATGAGCAGTTCTTC	CASSQGLGEGYNEQFF	TRBJ2-1	TRBV3-1/TRBV3-2	.	TRBD2
TGTGCCAGCAGCGTAGGAATAACAGGCGGGACCCAGTACTTC	CASSVGITGGTQYF	TRBJ2-5	TRBV9	.	.
TGTGCCTGGAGTGTAAAGTGGGGGGGGCATGAGCAGTTCTTC	CAWSVKWGGHEQFF	TRBJ2-1	TRBV30	once	.
TGCGCCAGCAGCTTGGCGGGTAGGGGTTCACCCCTCCACTTT	CASSLAGRGSPLHF	TRBJ1-6	TRBV5-1	.	.
TGTGCCAGTAGTATGTGGTCGCCCCTAGATCAGCCCCAGCATTTT	CASSMWSPLDQPQHF	TRBJ1-5	TRBV19	.	.
TGTGCCAGCAGTTACACGGACACAAATGAGCAGTTCTTC	CASSYTDTNEQFF	TRBJ2-1	TRBV27	.	.
TGTGCCAGCAGTAGACAGGGAAGGAAAAGTCAGCCCCAGCATTTT	CASSRQGRKSQPQHF	TRBJ1-5	TRBV28	.	TRBD1
TGTGCCAGCACTTCTCCAGGGGTGAACACTGAAGCTTTCTTT	CASTSPGVNTEAFF	TRBJ1-1	TRBV6-5	.	.
TGTGCCAGCAGCCCAGGGACTAGCGGGGTTAGGACCCAGTACTTC	CASSPGTSGVRTQYF	TRBJ2-5	TRBV13	.	TRBD2
TGTGCCAGCATCCTAGGACAGCACCAAGAGACCCAGTACTTC	CASILGQHQETQYF	TRBJ2-5	TRBV21-1	.	.
TGTGCCAGTAGTTTCAGGGGGCTTGATACGCAGTATTTT	CASSFRGLDTQYF	TRBJ2-3	TRBV19	.	TRBD1
TGTGCCAGCAGCCAGACAGATACGCAGTATTTT	CASSQTDTQYF	TRBJ2-3	TRBV27	.	.
TGTGCCAGCAGTTACGGGACTAGCGACACAGATACGCAGTATTTT	CASSYGTSDTDTQYF	TRBJ2-3	TRBV6-5	.	TRBD2
TGTGCCAGCAGCCAACAGGGGTTCGCCGGGGAGCTGTTTTTT	CASSQQGFAGELFF	TRBJ2-2	TRBV16	few	.
TGTGCCAGTGCTCCGACAGGGCCGGAGACCCAGTACTTC	CASAPTGPETQYF	TRBJ2-5	TRBV19	.	TRBD1
TGTGCCAGCAGCTCACCCCGGGGGGCCTACGAGCAGTACTTC	CASSSPRGAYEQYF	TRBJ2-7	TRBV11-2	few	TRBD2
TGTGCCAGCAGCCTATCGGGACAGTCTAACTATGGCTACACCTTC	CASSLSGQSNYGYTF	TRBJ1-2	TRBV6-5	.	TRBD1
TGTGCCAGCAGTCCCTCGGACAACACAGATACGCAGTATTTT	CASSPSDNTDTQYF	TRBJ2-3	TRBV27	.	.
TGTGCCAGCAGGGAGTGGCTAGCGGGACGACGAGGGGGAGATACGCAGTATTTT	CASREWLAGRRGGDTQYF	TRBJ2-3	TRBV27	.	TRBD2
TGTGCCAGCAGCCAAGATTTCGGGCGGGGGCTCTATGGCTACACCTTC	CASSQDFGRGLYGYTF	TRBJ1-2	TRBV14	.	.
TGTGCCAGCATCACCGGGACAGGGCTTTACAATGAGCAGTTCTTC	CASITGTGLYNEQFF	TRBJ2-1	TRBV28	.	TRBD1
TGTGCCAGCTCGGGGGAAAAACTGTTTTTT	CASSGEKLFF	TRBJ1-4	TRBV6-5	.	.
TGTGCCAGCTCACCCCAAGTGGGACACACAGATACGCAGTATTTT	CASSPQVGHTDTQYF	TRBJ2-3	TRBV18	.	.
TGTGCCATCAGTGAGTTACCCGGGACAGGTGAAAACACCATATATTTT	CAISELPGTGENTIYF	TRBJ1-3	TRBV10-3	.	TRBD1
TGTGCCAGCAGTCCCGAAGTAGCGGGAGTTACCGGGGAGCTGTTTTTT	CASSPEVAGVTGELFF	TRBJ2-2	TRBV27	.	TRBD2
TGTGCCAGCAGTGAATTCCCCGACAGGATAGGTTATGGCTACACCTTC	CASSEFPDRIGYGYTF	TRBJ1-2	TRBV25-1	.	.
TGTGCCAGCAGCCCAGACCGACAGGGCATCTACAATGAGCAGTTCTTC	CASSPDRQGIYNEQFF	TRBJ2-1	TRBV3-1/TRBV3-2	once	TRBD1
TGTGCCGCCCTAGTCTATGGCTACACCTTC	CAALVYGYTF	TRBJ1-2	TRBV10-3	.	.
TGTGCCAGCAGCGTAGCTAGCGGGTATTACAATGAGCAGTTCTTC	CASSVASGYYNEQFF	TRBJ2-1	TRBV9	few	TRBD2